Listed below are T cell receptor beta chains from one sample, sequenced in a study of shared clonotypes between healthy human individuals. Sequenced by immunoSEQ multiplex PCR; TCRdb stores in-frame clones only, minus some. Of 2 million to 2.5 million clones in the sample, 92% were seen once. Sequencing input: naive CD4+ T cells from PBMCs. The receptors stem from a man aged 18-30 years in good health. Some clones in this sample may be carry-over from other donors' samples. Both conserved end residues are part of each CDR3. The D gene is left open where the match is weak. Clone sizes are given selectively: once, few, many, or a class where the clone is expanded.

v_gene,d_gene,j_gene,abundance,CDR3aa,CDR3nt
TRBV18,.,TRBJ2-1,.,CASSPPGYNEQFF,TGTGCCAGCTCACCTCCCGGTTACAATGAGCAGTTCTTC
TRBV7-2,.,TRBJ2-7,.,CASSLGTAFYEQYF,TGTGCCAGCAGCTTAGGGACAGCGTTCTACGAGCAGTACTTC
TRBV7-3,TRBD1,TRBJ2-7,.,CASSSGVDRNSYEQYF,TGTGCCAGCAGCTCCGGCGTGGACAGGAACTCCTACGAGCAGTACTTC
TRBV4-2,TRBD1,TRBJ2-1,once,CASSLPGQGPYNEQFF,TGTGCCAGCAGCCTACCGGGACAGGGGCCCTACAATGAGCAGTTCTTC
TRBV28,.,TRBJ2-1,.,CASSLNLGSYNEQFF,TGTGCCAGCAGTCTAAATTTGGGTTCCTACAATGAGCAGTTCTTC
TRBV9,.,TRBJ2-3,.,CASQRITDTQYF,TGTGCCAGCCAACGCATCACAGATACGCAGTATTTT
TRBV6-5,.,TRBJ2-7,.,CASRAPGEGYEQYF,TGTGCCAGCAGAGCGCCCGGGGAAGGCTACGAGCAGTACTTC
TRBV29-1,.,TRBJ2-7,.,CSVTPAGKSSYEQYF,TGCAGCGTTACACCGGCAGGCAAAAGCTCCTACGAGCAGTACTTC
TRBV5-4,TRBD1,TRBJ2-7,.,CASSRDRAYYEQYF,TGTGCCAGCAGCCGGGACAGGGCTTACTACGAGCAGTACTTC
TRBV5-1,.,TRBJ1-2,.,CASSLPTPNYGYTF,TGCGCCAGCAGCCTCCCGACCCCGAACTATGGCTACACCTTC
TRBV18,TRBD1,TRBJ2-1,.,CASSPPDRGNEQFF,TGTGCCAGCTCACCACCAGACAGGGGGAATGAGCAGTTCTTC
TRBV18,.,TRBJ2-3,.,CASSPGDTQYF,TGTGCCAGCTCTCCCGGCGATACGCAGTATTTT
TRBV5-8,.,TRBJ1-2,.,CASRQGGGYGYTF,TGTGCCAGCCGCCAGGGTGGGGGCTATGGCTACACCTTC
TRBV5-8,.,TRBJ1-5,.,CASSKLTGRGISQPQHF,TGTGCCAGCAGCAAGCTGACAGGAAGGGGAATCAGTCAGCCCCAGCATTTT
TRBV7-6,.,TRBJ1-4,.,CASAGGGVGKGEKLFF,TGTGCCAGCGCTGGGGGTGGGGTCGGGAAAGGTGAAAAACTGTTTTTT
TRBV18,TRBD1,TRBJ2-3,.,CASSPPGQDTQYF,TGTGCCAGCTCACCGCCGGGACAGGATACGCAGTATTTT
TRBV5-1,TRBD2,TRBJ2-1,.,CASSPGRGEGYNEQFF,TGCGCCAGCAGCCCGGGAAGAGGGGAGGGCTACAATGAGCAGTTCTTC
TRBV7-3,TRBD2,TRBJ2-5,once,CASSDSGTSRQYF,TGTGCCAGCAGCGATTCCGGGACTAGCAGGCAGTACTTC
TRBV29-1,.,TRBJ1-2,.,CSVAGLLNYGYTF,TGCAGCGTTGCAGGGTTACTTAACTATGGCTACACCTTC
TRBV29-1,.,TRBJ1-1,few,CSVARRMNTEAFF,TGCAGCGTTGCGAGGAGGATGAACACTGAAGCTTTCTTT
TRBV7-9,.,TRBJ1-2,few,CASSPPGPGRSGYTF,TGTGCCAGCAGCCCCCCCGGGCCCGGGAGGAGCGGCTACACCTTC
TRBV6-5,.,TRBJ2-5,.,CASSYSAGTQYF,TGTGCCAGCAGTTACTCGGCGGGGACCCAGTACTTC
TRBV15,.,TRBJ1-4,once,CATTFRGLGEKLFF,TGTGCCACCACCTTCCGGGGGCTAGGTGAAAAACTGTTTTTT
TRBV29-1,TRBD1,TRBJ2-1,.,CSVVGTGWSYNEQFF,TGCAGCGTCGTCGGGACAGGGTGGTCCTACAATGAGCAGTTCTTC
TRBV15,TRBD1,TRBJ2-5,once,CATSGRDRVETQYF,TGTGCCACCAGCGGCCGGGACAGAGTAGAGACCCAGTACTTC
TRBV15,.,TRBJ1-4,.,CATSSAGLEKLFF,TGTGCCACCAGCTCCGCCGGTTTGGAAAAACTGTTTTTT
TRBV18,.,TRBJ1-1,.,CASSPLGRVTEAFF,TGTGCCAGCTCACCACTCGGCCGGGTGACTGAAGCTTTCTTT
TRBV6-6,TRBD1,TRBJ1-2,.,CASSYARQGSYTF,TGTGCCAGCAGTTACGCCAGACAGGGGAGCTACACCTTC
TRBV7-6,TRBD2,TRBJ2-5,.,CASSLVPSGSFGGSRETQYF,TGTGCCAGCAGCTTAGTCCCTAGCGGGAGTTTTGGAGGATCGAGGGAGACCCAGTACTTC
TRBV4-2,TRBD2,TRBJ2-7,.,CASSQALGGSSYEQYF,TGTGCCAGCAGCCAAGCCCTAGGCGGGAGCTCCTACGAGCAGTACTTC
TRBV19,.,TRBJ1-1,.,CASSTGAEREAFF,TGTGCCAGTAGTACGGGGGCCGAGAGGGAAGCTTTCTTT
TRBV7-2,.,TRBJ2-7,.,CASSSDITYYEQYF,TGTGCCAGCAGCTCGGACATAACGTACTACGAGCAGTACTTC
TRBV28,.,TRBJ2-2,.,CASQGMAGANTGELFF,TGTGCCAGCCAGGGAATGGCGGGGGCCAACACCGGGGAGCTGTTTTTT
TRBV30,TRBD1,TRBJ2-7,.,CAWSDRGVDEQYF,TGTGCCTGGAGTGACAGGGGAGTCGACGAGCAGTACTTC
TRBV30,.,TRBJ1-5,.,CAWTLGGSNQPQHF,TGTGCCTGGACGTTAGGGGGAAGCAATCAGCCCCAGCATTTT
TRBV27,TRBD2,TRBJ2-7,.,CASSFTSGRYEQYF,TGTGCCAGCAGTTTCACTAGCGGGAGGTACGAGCAGTACTTC
TRBV28,.,TRBJ1-5,once,CASSSRVSQPQHF,TGTGCCAGCAGTAGCAGGGTCAGCCAGCCCCAGCATTTT
TRBV11-3,TRBD2,TRBJ2-1,.,CASSLASGTYNEQFF,TGTGCCAGCAGCTTGGCTAGCGGAACCTACAATGAGCAGTTCTTC
TRBV19,TRBD2,TRBJ2-5,once,CASSPRSGRGTNQETQYF,TGTGCCAGTAGTCCGAGGAGCGGGAGGGGAACAAACCAAGAGACCCAGTACTTC
TRBV6-1,TRBD2,TRBJ2-7,.,CASSVAGGRYEQYF,TGTGCCAGCAGTGTAGCGGGAGGGCGTTACGAGCAGTACTTC
TRBV11-3,.,TRBJ2-2,.,CASSGPRSGELFF,TGTGCCAGCAGTGGGCCGCGGTCCGGGGAGCTGTTTTTT
TRBV4-3,.,TRBJ2-3,.,CASSQGLFPDTQYF,TGCGCCAGCAGCCAAGGTCTTTTCCCAGATACGCAGTATTTT
TRBV2,.,TRBJ2-7,.,CASSPGVASYEQYF,TGTGCCAGCAGTCCAGGGGTCGCCTCCTACGAGCAGTACTTC
TRBV27,.,TRBJ1-2,.,CASSPGGNYGYTF,TGTGCCAGCAGTCCTGGAGGTAACTATGGCTACACCTTC
TRBV28,.,TRBJ1-5,.,CASRRASPNNQPQHF,TGTGCCAGCAGAAGGGCCTCACCGAACAATCAGCCCCAGCATTTT